A selection of T cell receptor beta chains follows, all from one sample in a study of blood T cell repertoires in COVID-19. TCRdb's table, derived via immunoSEQ multiplex PCR, lists solely in-frame clones and lacks some. The sample has approximately 33,000 clones, 88% seen once. Material for sequencing was peripheral blood. The source is a man aged 55 to 70 with COVID-19, enrolled during active disease. Both conserved end residues are part of each CDR3. D genes are given only for firm matches. Some rows mark clone size as missing; the rest say once, few, many or name a class of expanded clone.

TRBD2	TRBJ2-7	NA	TRBV30	TGTGCCTGGAAACTAGCGGGGTCGTCGGACGAGCAGTACTTC	CAWKLAGSSDEQYF
NA	TRBJ2-5	NA	TRBV5-4	TGTGCCAGCAGCTCGGGGGGGACAGGGAGGTTAGGAGAGACCCAGTACTTC	CASSSGGTGRLGETQYF
NA	TRBJ1-1	once	TRBV4-2	TGTGCCAGCAGCCAAGAGCCCGGAGGCAGAAGAACTGAAGCTTTCTTT	CASSQEPGGRRTEAFF
TRBD1	TRBJ1-3	NA	TRBV5-6	TGTGCCAGCAGGCTACAGGGGGCCGGTGGAAACACCATATATTTT	CASRLQGAGGNTIYF
NA	TRBJ1-2	few	TRBV30	TGTGCCAGGGGCGGGTCTAACTATGGCTACACCTTC	CARGGSNYGYTF
NA	TRBJ2-2	NA	TRBV19	TGTGCCAGTAGTGACAGACTAGTCGGGGAGCTGTTTTTT	CASSDRLVGELFF
TRBD2	TRBJ2-2	NA	TRBV5-4	TGTGCCAGCAGTTTAACTAGCGGGACGAACACCGGGGAGCTGTTTTTT	CASSLTSGTNTGELFF
NA	TRBJ1-1	NA	TRBV19	TGTGCCAGTCGTTTTAGGTATGGCGCGGGGAACACTGAAGCTTTCTTT	CASRFRYGAGNTEAFF
TRBD2	TRBJ2-2	NA	TRBV7-3	TGTGCCAGCAGCTTAGCGGGAGGCTCCGGGGAGCTGTTTTTT	CASSLAGGSGELFF
TRBD1	TRBJ2-2	NA	TRBV3-1/TRBV3-2	TGTGCCAGCAGCCCTTGGACAGGGGACACCGGGGAGCTGTTTTTT	CASSPWTGDTGELFF
NA	TRBJ2-3	NA	TRBV24-1	TGTGCCACCAGTGATGGAGTAGCGGCTCGCACAGATACGCAGTATTTT	CATSDGVAARTDTQYF
TRBD2	TRBJ2-7	NA	TRBV23-1	TGCGCCAGCACCCTCGTCTGGACTAGCGGGAACCACGAGCAGTACTTC	CASTLVWTSGNHEQYF
TRBD1	TRBJ1-1	NA	TRBV2	TGTGCCAGCCGGACGGGACAGGGGAAGGGCACTGAAGCTTTCTTT	CASRTGQGKGTEAFF
NA	TRBJ1-3	NA	TRBV6-5	TGTGCCAGCAGTCTTCAAGGCGGGATATATTTT	CASSLQGGIYF
NA	TRBJ1-3	NA	TRBV29-1	TGCAGCGTTTTCCGGGAGACTGGAAACACCATATATTTT	CSVFRETGNTIYF
TRBD1	TRBJ1-6	NA	TRBV2	TGTGCCAGCAGTTCAGGGGGCTTCAATAATTCACCCCTCCACTTT	CASSSGGFNNSPLHF
NA	TRBJ2-2	NA	TRBV6-5	TGTGCCAGCAGTTCCCCTCTAGCCGGGGAGCTGTTTTTT	CASSSPLAGELFF
NA	TRBJ1-3	NA	TRBV5-1	TGCGCCAGCAGCTTTGTAGTACAGAGCCGTCTCTCTGGAAACACCATATATTTT	CASSFVVQSRLSGNTIYF
TRBD1	TRBJ1-4	NA	TRBV6-5	TGTGCCAGCAAAGGGGGACAGATTTTTGAAAAACTGTTTTTT	CASKGGQIFEKLFF
NA	TRBJ1-4	NA	TRBV12-3/TRBV12-4	TGTGCCAGCAGTAGACAGTGGGCTGAAAAACTGTTTTTT	CASSRQWAEKLFF
NA	TRBJ1-2	NA	TRBV20-1	TGCAGTGCTAGTTTCATCAATGGCTACACCTTC	CSASFINGYTF
NA	TRBJ2-6	NA	TRBV7-9	TGTGCCAGCACCCTACTCTCGGGCTCTGGGGCCAACGTCCTGACTTTC	CASTLLSGSGANVLTF
NA	TRBJ2-4	NA	TRBV5-1	TGCGCCAGCAGCCGCGGGGTGGACAAAAACATTCAGTACTTC	CASSRGVDKNIQYF
NA	TRBJ1-4	NA	TRBV5-1	TGCGCCAGCAGTCTTATAAACACAGGGCTGAATGAAAAACTGTTTTTT	CASSLINTGLNEKLFF
NA	TRBJ2-5	NA	TRBV5-5	TGTGCCAGCAGCTCGGTCCAAGAGACCCAGTACTTC	CASSSVQETQYF
NA	TRBJ2-7	NA	TRBV9	TGTGCCAGCAGCCCACGACTAGGCTCCTACGAGCAGTACTTC	CASSPRLGSYEQYF
TRBD2	TRBJ2-7	NA	TRBV5-1	TGCGCCAGCAGTCTTGGCAATGCGGGACTAGCAGCCTCCGAGCAGTACTTC	CASSLGNAGLAASEQYF
NA	TRBJ1-5	NA	TRBV7-8	TGTGCCAGCAGCTTAGCAGGGAGTTATAGCAATCAGCCCCAGCATTTT	CASSLAGSYSNQPQHF
TRBD2	TRBJ2-7	NA	TRBV12-3/TRBV12-4	TGTGCCAGCAGTACCGGGACTAGCGGGAGGCAGTACTTC	CASSTGTSGRQYF
NA	TRBJ2-1	once	TRBV11-2	TGTGCCAGCAGCTTAAGGACTCGGTACAATGAGCAGTTCTTC	CASSLRTRYNEQFF
NA	TRBJ1-2	NA	TRBV10-2	TGCGCCAGCAGTGAGCTCGGGGGGACGAACTATGGCTACACCTTC	CASSELGGTNYGYTF
TRBD1	TRBJ2-7	NA	TRBV14	TGTGCCAGCAGCCAGGGACAGGGAGCCGAGCAGTACTTC	CASSQGQGAEQYF
TRBD1	TRBJ1-4	few	TRBV2	TGTGCCAGCAGTACCTCGGGACAGGGGACGGAAAAACTGTTTTTT	CASSTSGQGTEKLFF
TRBD1	TRBJ2-6	NA	TRBV5-1	TGCGCCAGCAGCTCCGGGACAGGACCTACCTCTGGGGCCAACGTCCTGACTTTC	CASSSGTGPTSGANVLTF
NA	TRBJ2-1	NA	TRBV4-1	TGCGCCAGCAGCCAAGGCGCGGGGAATGAGCAGTTCTTC	CASSQGAGNEQFF
NA	TRBJ2-5	NA	TRBV7-2	TGTGCCAGCAGCTTAGGTACCAGGGGAGAGACCCAGTACTTC	CASSLGTRGETQYF
NA	TRBJ1-5	NA	TRBV6-1	TGTGCCAGCAGTGAAGCCGGGGTTCAGCCCCAGCATTTT	CASSEAGVQPQHF
TRBD1	TRBJ1-2	NA	TRBV19	TGTGCCAGTAGTATGCAGAGGCAGGGGGACTATGGCTACACCTTC	CASSMQRQGDYGYTF
TRBD2	TRBJ2-5	NA	TRBV15	TGTGCCACCAGCAGAGGGGGAGGGTGTGAGACCCAGTACTTC	CATSRGGGCETQYF
NA	TRBJ1-4	NA	TRBV27	TGTGCCAGCAGTTTATTGGGCGAAAAACTGTTTTTT	CASSLLGEKLFF
NA	TRBJ1-1	NA	TRBV12-3/TRBV12-4	TGTGCCAGCAGTCGGAACACTGAAGCTTTCTTT	CASSRNTEAFF
NA	TRBJ2-7	NA	TRBV5-1	TGCGCCAGCAGCTTGGGACAGTACGAGCAGTACTTC	CASSLGQYEQYF
NA	TRBJ2-3	NA	TRBV11-2	TGTGCCAGCAGCCTCCAACAGGGAACCACAGATACGCAGTATTTT	CASSLQQGTTDTQYF
TRBD1	TRBJ1-1	NA	TRBV5-1	TGCGCCAGCAGCGCCGGGGCAGGGGGTAGTACTGAAGCTTTCTTT	CASSAGAGGSTEAFF
TRBD1	TRBJ2-1	NA	TRBV11-2	TGTGCCAGCAGCTTAGAGGGACAGTCCTACAATGAGCAGTTCTTC	CASSLEGQSYNEQFF
NA	TRBJ2-7	NA	TRBV3-1/TRBV3-2	TGTGCCAGCAGCCAAGATCCCGGCGAGCAGTACTTC	CASSQDPGEQYF
TRBD2	TRBJ2-3	NA	TRBV5-6	TGTGCCAGCAGCCCAGGACTAGCACCGAGCACAGATACGCAGTATTTT	CASSPGLAPSTDTQYF
TRBD2	TRBJ2-3	NA	TRBV10-1	TGCGCCAGCAGTGAGTATGTCCCGGGACTAGCGTCCGGTTCCGCAGATACGCAGTATTTT	CASSEYVPGLASGSADTQYF
TRBD2	TRBJ2-1	NA	TRBV5-1	TGCGCCAGCAGCCCCGGGACTAGCGGGAGAGAGGAGCAGTTCTTC	CASSPGTSGREEQFF
NA	TRBJ1-5	NA	TRBV30	TGTGCCTGGAGTGTTAGGGAGAATCAGCCCCAGCATTTT	CAWSVRENQPQHF
NA	TRBJ1-5	once	TRBV5-6	TGTGCCAGCAGCTTGGGGCCGGGAGCGAGCAATCAGCCCCAGCATTTT	CASSLGPGASNQPQHF
NA	TRBJ1-1	NA	TRBV3-1/TRBV3-2	TGTGCCAGCAGCCAAGGTCGGACAGTGTTTGGACCCACTGAAGCTTTCTTT	CASSQGRTVFGPTEAFF
TRBD1	TRBJ1-2	NA	TRBV6-5	TGTGCCAGCAGTTACTCGATTCGGGGGGACAGGCATGGCTACACCTTC	CASSYSIRGDRHGYTF
TRBD1	TRBJ1-2	NA	TRBV2	TGTGCCAGCAGTGTCCTAGGGACAGGGGGCAATGGCTACACCTTC	CASSVLGTGGNGYTF
NA	TRBJ1-3	NA	TRBV7-8	TGTGCCACCTCAGGCCTCCGGGGAGGGGAAAACACCATATATTTT	CATSGLRGGENTIYF